The clone carrying this TCR beta chain was observed a few times. Antigen unknown. This entry belongs to a study of a mutant IDH1 vaccine in newly diagnosed glioma. Study summary: Standard pretreatment was either radiotherapy, temozolomide, or, for most, radiochemotherapy with temozolomide.

CDR1 is ENHRY and CDR2 is SYGVKD in the germline V gene. V trimming: 10 bases; J trimming: 6 bases; junction bases outside the gene matches: 9. The CDR3 contains 14 residues. Generated by immunoSEQ multiplex PCR, the TCRdb table keeps only in-frame clones and is missing some. This sample carries fewer than 45,000 clones, around four fifths of them seen once, and the ten largest clones take 7.5% to 10%. The study, taken as a whole, reports: There seemed to be no relation between pseudoprogression and changes in top peripheral T cell clonotypes.

The time point: baseline, week 1 (first vaccination visit). Treatment reported: pre-vaccination baseline after standard-of-care therapy. The origin of this receptor is a man in his forties with glioma. Some clones in this sample may be carry-over from other donors' samples. The source material was PBMCs, sampled from a glioma patient treated with radiotherapy, temozolomide or both. J is TRBJ2-1 and V is TRBV10-3; 10 bases map to TRBD2. Here the CDR3 reads CATKFSGGTNEQFF. The CDR3 DNA reads as TGTGCCACCAAATTTAGCGGGGGGACCAATGAGCAGTTCTTC.